This T cell receptor (beta chain) was identified during a study of blood T cell repertoires in COVID-19. For the study at large: Acute-phase and convalescent COVID-19 samples originated in the United States, Italy and Spain.

Per the germline V gene, CDR1 is SEHNR and CDR2 is FQNEAQ (reference sequence). The trim removed 7 bases at V and 2 bases at J, leaving 7 bases unmatched. The CDR3 consists of 15 residues. Profiled with immunoSEQ multiplex PCR; TCRdb holds only in-frame clones, not every one. The data contain 300,000 to 350,000 clones, more than 85% of them seen just once; the ten biggest clones take up about 4.2%. The chain links TRBV7-9 to TRBJ1-3; 8 bases map to TRBD1. Sample: PBMCs or T cells enriched from blood (not recorded which). The origin of this receptor is a woman in her 30s who had been exposed to COVID-19. The CDR3 DNA sequence: TGTGCCAGCACGACTGGGACAGGACCTGGAAACACCATATATTTT. Its translation: CASTTGTGPGNTIYF.